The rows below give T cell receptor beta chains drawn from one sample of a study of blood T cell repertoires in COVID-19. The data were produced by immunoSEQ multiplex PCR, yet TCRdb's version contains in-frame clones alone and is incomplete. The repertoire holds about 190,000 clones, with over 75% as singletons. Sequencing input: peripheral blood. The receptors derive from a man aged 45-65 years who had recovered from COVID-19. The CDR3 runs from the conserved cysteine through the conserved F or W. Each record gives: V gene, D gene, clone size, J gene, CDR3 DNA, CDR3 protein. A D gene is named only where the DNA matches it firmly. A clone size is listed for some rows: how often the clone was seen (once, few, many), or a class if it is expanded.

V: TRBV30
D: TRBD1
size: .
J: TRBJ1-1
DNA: TGTGCCTGGAGAAGACAGGGGTTTGTGAACACTGAAGCTTTCTTT
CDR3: CAWRRQGFVNTEAFF

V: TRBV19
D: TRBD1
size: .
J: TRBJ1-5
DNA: TGTGCCAGTAGTCAGGGGGCAAGGCAGCCCCAGCATTTT
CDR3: CASSQGARQPQHF

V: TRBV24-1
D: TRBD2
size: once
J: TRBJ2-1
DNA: TGTGCCACCAGTGGGACTAGCGGGAGGTCTAGGAATGAGCAGTTCTTC
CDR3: CATSGTSGRSRNEQFF

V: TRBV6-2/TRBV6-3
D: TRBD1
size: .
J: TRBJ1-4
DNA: TGTGCCAGCAGCACAACAGGGGTACAACTGTTTTTT
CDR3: CASSTTGVQLFF

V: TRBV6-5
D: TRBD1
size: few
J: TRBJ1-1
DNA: TGTGCCAGCAGGTCAATACAGGGGGGAACTGAAGCTTTCTTT
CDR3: CASRSIQGGTEAFF

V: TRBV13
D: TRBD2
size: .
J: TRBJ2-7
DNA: TGTGCCAGCAGCGGCAGACTAGCGGGAGGACCCCGGATAGGGGAGCAGTACTTC
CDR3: CASSGRLAGGPRIGEQYF

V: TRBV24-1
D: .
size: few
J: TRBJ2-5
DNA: TGTGCCACCAGTGATCCCGGGACTGAGACCCAGTACTTC
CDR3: CATSDPGTETQYF

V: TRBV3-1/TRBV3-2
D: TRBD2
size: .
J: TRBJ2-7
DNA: TGTGCCAGCAGCCCAACTAGCGGGAGGGCCCGGGAGCAGTACTTC
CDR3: CASSPTSGRAREQYF

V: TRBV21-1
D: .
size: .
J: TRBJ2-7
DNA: TGTGCCAGCAGCGTAATCCACAATGGCCCGGGGGAGCAGTACTTC
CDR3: CASSVIHNGPGEQYF

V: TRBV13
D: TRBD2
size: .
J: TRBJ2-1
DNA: TGTGCCAGCAGCTTACGCGGGAGCCCCTACAATGAGCAGTTCTTC
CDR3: CASSLRGSPYNEQFF

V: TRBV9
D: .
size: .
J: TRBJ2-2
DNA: TGTGCCAGCAGCGGGCTAAGCGGAGTTAACACCGGGGAGCTGTTTTTT
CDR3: CASSGLSGVNTGELFF

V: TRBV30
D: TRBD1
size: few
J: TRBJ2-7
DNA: TGTGCCTGGAGTGCCCGCTCCTTCGCAGGGGGCGCAAAGATTTACGAGCAGTACTTC
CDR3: CAWSARSFAGGAKIYEQYF

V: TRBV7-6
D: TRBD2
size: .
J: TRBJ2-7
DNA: TGTGCCAGCAGCTTAGGGTCTAGCGGGAGGGCGGGTCTACACTACGAGCAGTACTTC
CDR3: CASSLGSSGRAGLHYEQYF

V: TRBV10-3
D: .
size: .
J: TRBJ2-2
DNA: TGTGCCATCAGTGAAACATCAAACACCGGGGAGCTGTTTTTT
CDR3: CAISETSNTGELFF

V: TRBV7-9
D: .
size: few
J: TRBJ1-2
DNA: TGTGCCAGCAGCTTAATCCAGGGGCGGGAGTATGGCTACACCTTC
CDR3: CASSLIQGREYGYTF

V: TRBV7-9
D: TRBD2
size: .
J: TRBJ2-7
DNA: TGTGCCAGCAGCTACCTAGCGGTCTCCTACGAGCAGTACTTC
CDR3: CASSYLAVSYEQYF

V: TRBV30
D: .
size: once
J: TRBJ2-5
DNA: TGTGCCTGGAGTGTGAGTGTAGAGACCCAGTACTTC
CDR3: CAWSVSVETQYF

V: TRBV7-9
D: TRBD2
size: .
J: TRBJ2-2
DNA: TGTGCCAGCAGCCAAAGACTAGCGGGATCTACCGGGGAGCTGTTTTTT
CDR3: CASSQRLAGSTGELFF

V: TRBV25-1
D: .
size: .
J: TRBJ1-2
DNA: TGTGCCAGCAGTGCCGGGACACATGGTGTTAGCTATGGCTACACCTTC
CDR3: CASSAGTHGVSYGYTF

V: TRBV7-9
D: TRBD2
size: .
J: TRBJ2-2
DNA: TGTGCCAGCAGCCTCTATGGACTAGCGGGACCAAACACCGGGGAGCTGTTTTTT
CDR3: CASSLYGLAGPNTGELFF

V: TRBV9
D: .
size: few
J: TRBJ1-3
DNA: TGTGCCAGCAGCGTTAGACCCTCCGGGGGCTCTGGAAACACCATATATTTT
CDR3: CASSVRPSGGSGNTIYF

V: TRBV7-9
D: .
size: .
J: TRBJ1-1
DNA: TGTGCCAGCAGCTGGCCGGGGAACACTGAAGCTTTCTTT
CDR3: CASSWPGNTEAFF

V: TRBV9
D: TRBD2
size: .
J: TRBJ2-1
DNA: TGTGCCAGCAGCGTGGGACTAGTCTACAATGAGCAGTTCTTC
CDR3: CASSVGLVYNEQFF

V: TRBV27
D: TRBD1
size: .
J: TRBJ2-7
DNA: TGTGCCAGCAGTCCGCAGACAGGGCGTTCCTCCTACGAGCAGTACTTC
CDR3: CASSPQTGRSSYEQYF

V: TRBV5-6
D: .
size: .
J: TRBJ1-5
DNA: TGTGCCAGCAGCTTGTATCATCAGCCCCAGCATTTT
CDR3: CASSLYHQPQHF

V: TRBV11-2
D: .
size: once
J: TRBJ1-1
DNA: TGTGCCAGCAGCCCACGAGAGCCAGGCGTAGAAGCTTTCTTT
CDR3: CASSPREPGVEAFF

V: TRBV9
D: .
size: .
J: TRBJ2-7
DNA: TGTGCCAGCAGCGTAAGACTAGAGGGCGAGCAGTACTTC
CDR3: CASSVRLEGEQYF

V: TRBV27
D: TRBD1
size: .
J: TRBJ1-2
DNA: TGTGCCAGCAGTACGACAGGGTCTAACTATGGCTACACCTTC
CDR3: CASSTTGSNYGYTF

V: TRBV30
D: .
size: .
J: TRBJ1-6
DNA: TGTGCCTGGACAGGGAGGATAGGTTCACCCCTCCACTTT
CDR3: CAWTGRIGSPLHF

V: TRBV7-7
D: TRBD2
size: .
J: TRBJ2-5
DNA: TGTGCCAGCAGCTTCTCCGGGACTAGCGGGATACAGGCCGAGGGGGAGACCCAGTACTTC
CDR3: CASSFSGTSGIQAEGETQYF

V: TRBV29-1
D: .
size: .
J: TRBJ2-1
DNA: TGCAGCGTTGAGGCCTACAGGGTTAGGGGTGAGCAGTTCTTC
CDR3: CSVEAYRVRGEQFF

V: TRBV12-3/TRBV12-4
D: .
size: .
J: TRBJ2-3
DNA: TGTGCCAGCAGTTACCAGGTATATACGCAGTATTTT
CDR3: CASSYQVYTQYF

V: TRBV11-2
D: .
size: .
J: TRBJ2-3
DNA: TGTGCCAGCAGCCGTAGTGCGGGGACCTCCACAGATACGCAGTATTTT
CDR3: CASSRSAGTSTDTQYF

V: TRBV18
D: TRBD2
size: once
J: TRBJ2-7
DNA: TGTGCCAGGCCGAGATCGGCGGGAGTGGTAAGACTTTTCTCCTACGAGCAGTACTTC
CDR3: CARPRSAGVVRLFSYEQYF

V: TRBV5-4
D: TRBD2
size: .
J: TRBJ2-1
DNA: TGTGCCAGCAGCTTGGCGCCAGCGGGAGTCATATACAATGAGCAGTTCTTC
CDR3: CASSLAPAGVIYNEQFF

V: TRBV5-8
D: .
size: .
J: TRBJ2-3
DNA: TGTGCCAGCAGCCCATCCCTACCGGGGTCACTTATCGGCACAGATACGCAGTATTTT
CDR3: CASSPSLPGSLIGTDTQYF

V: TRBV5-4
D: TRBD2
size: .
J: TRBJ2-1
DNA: TGTGCCAGCAGCCCTAAAACTAGCGAAACCTACAATGAGCAGTTCTTC
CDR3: CASSPKTSETYNEQFF